Each of the 27 T cell receptor beta chains below was sequenced from the same sample in a study of T cell responses to AZD1222 COVID-19 vaccine. Clones were read by immunoSEQ multiplex PCR, and TCRdb kept only the in-frame ones, dropping some. This table holds over 150,000 clones, approximately 88% found once. Specimen: peripheral blood, collected 28 days after the second AZD1222 dose. All receptors derive from an adult who received the AZD1222 COVID-19 vaccine.

The J gene is TRBJ2-5, the V gene TRBV18, with a tentative D call TRBD1 (5 bases). Trimming took 6 bases from V and 2 from J, leaving 13 bases between them. The CDR3 spans 14 residues. Germline V gene sequence: CDR1 KGHSH, CDR2 LQKENI. CDR3 nucleotide sequence: TGTGCCAGCTCTGTTGGGGCAGGGCAAGAGACCCAGTACTTC. It specifies CASSVGAGQETQYF.

This chain's CDR3 is CASSEQGNEQYF. The DNA of the CDR3 is TGTGCCAGCAGTGAACAGGGGAACGAGCAGTACTTC. The chain recombines TRBV12-3 or TRBV12-4 with TRBJ2-7; 7 bases line up with TRBD1. The J segment lost 5 bases and the V segment lost 5 bases, leaving 3 bases of the junction unmatched. This CDR3 comprises 12 residues.

This clone has more than one count but fewer than ten. The chain has TRBV7-8 and TRBJ2-3; 8 nucleotides agree with TRBD1. Per the germline V gene, CDR1 is SGHVS and CDR2 is FQNEAQ. The CDR3 extends over 16 amino acids. Losses at the gene ends were 3 bases for V and 2 bases for J; bases not matched to a gene: 7. The CDR3 DNA is TGTGCCAGCAGCTTCCCGGCAGGGGGCACCACAGATACGCAGTATTTT. Amino acid sequence: CASSFPAGGTTDTQYF.

This chain connects TRBV5-1 to TRBJ1-2, with D perhaps TRBD1 (5 bases). Germline V gene sequence: CDR1 SGHRS, CDR2 YFSETQ. The CDR3 contains 15 residues. V gave up 4 bases and J gave up 2 bases, with 15 bases separating them. Here the CDR3 DNA reads TGCGCCAGCAGCCCGGGGGAGACGGCAAACTATGGCTACACCTTC. This translates into CASSPGETANYGYTF.

About this clone itself: The germline gene is not matched at one end of the junction; a read error may be the cause. V is TRBV4-3 and J is TRBJ1-2, with no clear D. This CDR3 is built from 14 residues. In germline, CDR1 is LGHNA, CDR2 YSLEER. In nucleotides, the CDR3 is TGCGCCAACAGCCAAGATGAATCGCCCTATGGCTACACCTTC. Amino acids: CANSQDESPYGYTF.

The chain uses TRBV27 and TRBJ1-2; D uncertain. Germline V gives CDR1 MNHEY, CDR2 SMNVEV (reference sequence). The CDR3 runs 13 residues. V was shortened by 5 bases and J by 5 bases, with 12 bases between the two germline ends. The CDR3 coding sequence is TGTGCCAGCAGTGCCACGTCGGGATATGGCTACACCTTC. It translates to CASSATSGYGYTF.

The chain uses TRBV7-6 and TRBJ1-4, with D maybe TRBD1 (6 bases). V was clipped by 0 bases and J by 0 bases, with 14 bases between them. The CDR3 consists of 18 residues. Germline CDR1 SGHVS, CDR2 FNYEAQ. The DNA for the CDR3 is TGTGCCAGCAGCTTAGCGAGGGGGGTGGGTGCAACTAATGAAAAACTGTTTTTT. Encoded protein: CASSLARGVGATNEKLFF.

In its sample, this clone was seen once. The V call is TRBV20-1, the J call TRBJ1-2; D might be TRBD1 (6 bases). CDR1 is DFQATT, CDR2 SNEGSKA, per germline (reference sequence). CDR3 length: 10 residues. The CDR3 here is CSRGRYGYTF. The CDR3 nucleotides read TGCAGCAGGGGTAGGTATGGCTACACCTTC.

The CDR3: CASSLRDRNTEAFF. CDR3 bases: TGCGCCAGCAGCTTGCGAGACAGAAACACTGAAGCTTTCTTT. The chain combines TRBV5-1 with TRBJ1-1; D possibly corresponds to TRBD1 (5 bases). The CDR3 consists of 14 residues. Per germline, CDR1 SGHRS and CDR2 YFSETQ. Trimming removed 1 base at V and 2 bases at J, with 9 bases between.

For the CDR3, the DNA is TGTGCCAGCAGCCCCGGGACAGGATACTACGAGCAGTACTTC. It yields the protein CASSPGTGYYEQYF. V gene TRBV13 combines with J gene TRBJ2-7, with 8 bases identical to TRBD1. CDR1 is PRHDT, CDR2 FYEKMQ, per germline (reference sequence). V lost 5 bases and J lost 3; bases outside the gene matches: 6. The CDR3 has 14 amino acids.

This clone was detected once. CDR3 coding DNA: TGTGCCAGCAGTGCTTTGGTGGGGGCAAGCTCCTATAATTCACCCCTCCACTTT. It yields the protein CASSALVGASSYNSPLHF. The chain is built from TRBV6-1 and TRBJ1-6; D is possibly TRBD1 (6 bases). Germline values: CDR1 MNHNS, CDR2 SASEGT. The V and J ends lost 4 bases and 0 bases respectively, with 16 bases between them. The CDR3 extends over 18 amino acids.

By sample fraction, this clone is medium-sized. The genes are TRBV6-1 and TRBJ2-2; 10 nucleotides align to TRBD2. The germline CDR1 and CDR2 sequences are MNHNS and SASEGT. The CDR3 consists of 15 residues. After removal of 2 bases from V and 5 bases from J, the junction contained 2 bases not matched to a gene. The CDR3 nucleotides are TGTGCCAGCAGTGAAAGTAGCGGGGGGACCGGGGAGCTGTTTTTT. Translation: CASSESSGGTGELFF.

The chain carries TRBV7-9 and TRBJ1-4; TRBD1 agrees at 8 bases. Trimming at V came to 3 bases and at J to 7 bases, leaving 4 bases not matched to a gene. CDR3 length: 14 residues. Germline V gene data show CDR1 as SEHNR and CDR2 as FQNEAQ (reference sequence). The CDR3 DNA is TGTGCCAGCAGCTTCGGACAGGGTGTTGAAAAACTGTTTTTT. Protein: CASSFGQGVEKLFF. Full variable domain (missing parts from reference TRBV7-9 and TRBJ1-4): DTGVSQNPRHKITKRGQNVTFRCDPISEHNRLYWYRQTLGQGPEFLTYFQNEAQLEKSRLLSDRFSAERPKGSFSTLEIQRTEQGDSAMYLCASSFGQGVEKLFFGSGTQLSVL.

The chain recombines TRBV30 with TRBJ1-4, with 8 bases matching TRBD1. The CDR3 spans 17 residues. In germline, CDR1 is GTSNPN, CDR2 SVGIG (reference sequence). J gave up 7 bases and V 1 base, and 14 bases lay outside the gene matches. The CDR3 region is CAWSAGTGDARFEKLFF. The CDR3 coding sequence is TGTGCCTGGAGTGCGGGGACAGGAGACGCGCGTTTTGAAAAACTGTTTTTT.

The V gene is TRBV30, the J gene TRBJ1-6, with unresolved D. CDR3 length: 12 amino acids. The germline CDR1 and CDR2 sequences are GTSNPN and SVGIG (reference sequence). The V end was cut by 3 bases, the J end by 7 bases, with 7 bases between. CDR3 residues: CAWSPGNSPLHF. In DNA form, the CDR3 reads TGTGCCTGGAGCCCGGGGAATTCACCCCTCCACTTT.

In nucleotides, the CDR3 is TGCGCCAGCAGCCGCTTAACCGGGGGACGCGGGGAGCTGTTTTTT. Its protein is CASSRLTGGRGELFF. This chain joins TRBV4-1 and TRBJ2-2; TRBD2 might be the D (6 bases). This CDR3 comprises 15 residues. V was shortened by 4 bases and J by 7 bases, with 16 bases between the two germline ends. Looked up from germline, CDR1 is MGHRA and CDR2 is YSYEKL.

The V call is TRBV7-3, the J call TRBJ1-6; perhaps TRBD1 as D (6 bases). The CDR3 totals 14 residues. CDR1 is SGHTA, CDR2 FQGTGA, per germline. Trimming pared 5 bases from V and 10 bases from J, leaving 15 bases between. This CDR3 is CASSLQGIGSPLHF. The DNA of the CDR3 is TGTGCCAGCAGCCTCCAGGGGATTGGGTCACCCCTCCACTTT.

As regards this clone: The sample carries other DNA sequences with the same CDR3. The CDR3 DNA follows: TGTGCCAGCAGCCAAGCGGGGGTCGGAAACACCATATATTTT. It yields the protein CASSQAGVGNTIYF. This chain uses TRBV3-1 (or the pseudogene TRBV3-2) with TRBJ1-3; the D gene is possibly TRBD1 (5 bases). Trimming stripped 1 base from V and 4 bases from J, with 8 bases between. The germline V gene has CDR1 LGHDT and CDR2 YNNKEL (reference sequence). CDR3 length equals 14 residues.

This chain joins TRBV6-5 and TRBJ1-1; 7 nucleotides agree with TRBD1. The J segment lost 0 bases and the V segment lost 7 bases, leaving 5 bases of the junction unmatched. The CDR3 has 14 residues. Germline V gene sequence: CDR1 MNHEY, CDR2 SVGAGI. The DNA for the CDR3 is TGTGCCAGCACCGAGACAGGGATGAACACTGAAGCTTTCTTT. It specifies CASTETGMNTEAFF.

CDR3 in DNA: TGCGCCAGCAGTGAAATTGGGAGTTTGTCAGAGACCCAGTACTTC. It codes for CASSEIGSLSETQYF. V gene TRBV10-1 combines with J gene TRBJ2-5; maybe TRBD2 (5 bases). The CDR3 runs 15 residues. Per germline, CDR1 WNHNN and CDR2 SYGVQD (reference sequence). Trimming took off 3 bases at V and 4 bases at J, with 15 bases between the two ends.

This rearrangement joins TRBV19 to TRBJ1-5; D remains unclear. Germline CDR1 LNHDA, CDR2 SQIVND (reference sequence). The CDR3 extends over 15 amino acids. Trimming removed 3 bases from V and 9 bases from J, with 18 bases in between. The CDR3 DNA is TGTGCCAGTAGTATCCGTCTGGGCGTCAATACGCCCCAGCATTTT. This encodes CASSIRLGVNTPQHF.

The CDR3, as DNA: TGTGCCAGCAGCCCTGGGGGTGGAAACACCATATATTTT. It is translated as CASSPGGGNTIYF. The chain uses TRBV11-2 and TRBJ1-3, with TRBD1 as a possible D gene (5 bases). The CDR3 runs to 13 residues. The germline V gene has CDR1 SGHAT and CDR2 FQNNGV. V was clipped by 5 bases and J by 3 bases, with 8 bases between them.

This clone has a single count. The V call is TRBV19, the J call TRBJ1-1; unclear D gene. The CDR3 contains 12 residues. Trimming stripped 7 bases from V and 3 bases from J, with 9 bases between. Germline V lookup: CDR1 LNHDA, CDR2 SQIVND (reference sequence). The CDR3 protein is CASKVADTEAFF. The DNA for the CDR3 is TGTGCCAGTAAGGTGGCTGACACTGAAGCTTTCTTT.

This chain uses TRBV3-1 (or the pseudogene TRBV3-2) with TRBJ1-2; unclear D gene. This CDR3 comprises 14 residues. V was pared by 1 base and J by 5 bases, with 11 bases between. Germline V gene sequence: CDR1 LGHDT, CDR2 YNNKEL (reference sequence). CDR3 residues: CASSQGSTGYGYTF. DNA of the CDR3: TGTGCCAGCAGCCAAGGGTCGACCGGTTATGGCTACACCTTC.

The chain carries TRBV19 and TRBJ1-6; possible D gene TRBD1, 5 bases. V lost 3 bases to trimming and J lost 9 bases, with 12 bases between them. This CDR3 region has 14 residues. CDR1 LNHDA and CDR2 SQIVND come from the germline V gene (reference sequence). The CDR3 loop reads CASSMAGEGSPLHF. The CDR3 DNA reads TGTGCCAGTAGTATGGCGGGGGAGGGTTCACCCCTCCACTTT.

This chain uses TRBV6-5 with TRBJ2-2; 10 bases fit TRBD2. Germline V gives CDR1 MNHEY, CDR2 SVGAGI. V lost 6 bases, J lost 6 bases, and 4 bases stayed unmatched. CDR3 length: 14 residues. The CDR3 loop is CASRLTSGSGELFF. The CDR3 DNA follows: TGTGCCAGCAGATTGACTAGCGGGTCCGGGGAGCTGTTTTTT.

This chain uses TRBV25-1 with TRBJ1-2; possibly TRBD1 for D (5 bases). Trimming removed 5 bases at V and 0 bases at J, with 13 bases between. The CDR3 runs to 15 residues. CDR1 and CDR2 (germline): MGHDK, SYGVNS. The CDR3, as DNA: TGTGCCAGCAGTCCTACAGGCAACGCTAACTATGGCTACACCTTC. Amino acid sequence: CASSPTGNANYGYTF.